Listed below are T cell receptor beta chains from one sample, sequenced in a study of shared clonotypes between healthy human individuals. TCRdb's copy holds only in-frame clones and misses some; the assay was immunoSEQ multiplex PCR. The profile covers about 2.2 million clones, with approximately 92% appearing a single time and approximately 1.7% taken by the ten largest. The sample comprised naive CD8+ T cells from PBMCs. All receptors derive from a man aged 18 to 30 in good health. Some clones in this sample may be carry-over from other donors' samples. Both conserved end residues are part of each CDR3.

CDR3aa,v_gene,j_gene
CASSPRRGDNEQFF,TRBV9,TRBJ2-1
CASSLETGASYEQYF,TRBV5-1,TRBJ2-7
CASSLVLGNEKLFF,TRBV27,TRBJ1-4
CASSPGRMSSYEQYF,TRBV27,TRBJ2-7
CASSEDRGNSNQPQHF,TRBV28,TRBJ1-5
CASSLREYNEQFF,TRBV28,TRBJ2-1
CASSPRTGENTGELFF,TRBV11-2,TRBJ2-2
CASQGDRGEQYF,TRBV13,TRBJ2-7
CASSPTGNYGYTF,TRBV6-1,TRBJ1-2
CASSESGTTLSYEQYF,TRBV10-2,TRBJ2-7
CASSLVNEKLFF,TRBV11-2,TRBJ1-4
CASSRQTGNEQFF,TRBV5-4,TRBJ2-1
CASSRMDILNYGYTF,TRBV7-9,TRBJ1-2
CASSVTGAKNIQYF,TRBV9,TRBJ2-4
CASSQGGGTGLNYGYTF,TRBV2,TRBJ1-2
CASSLGQGLYGYTF,TRBV7-9,TRBJ1-2
CASSQSPSHFSSYNEQFF,TRBV4-3,TRBJ2-1
CASSSLATIYEQYF,TRBV28,TRBJ2-7
CASRGVVQGSGETQYF,TRBV11-2,TRBJ2-5
CASSLKREVYEQYF,TRBV28,TRBJ2-7
CASSSKNLAGRETQYF,TRBV7-2,TRBJ2-5
CASSLNRGVNEQFF,TRBV5-1,TRBJ2-1
CASSLVMGQEAFF,TRBV27,TRBJ1-1
CASSPPGVNTEAFF,TRBV18,TRBJ1-1
CASSARQGGGYGYTF,TRBV9,TRBJ1-2
CASSPSAQQGAYYGYTF,TRBV4-1,TRBJ1-2
CASSTGTGGLRKLFF,TRBV5-6,TRBJ1-4
CASSQVAGDPDTQYF,TRBV4-1,TRBJ2-3
CASSLQTGHWNEKLFF,TRBV7-6,TRBJ1-4
CASSPDYSGTQYF,TRBV7-7,TRBJ2-5
CASSGGRGGGYTF,TRBV9,TRBJ1-2
CASSPLPTENTGELFF,TRBV27,TRBJ2-2
CAWSVGSSGNTIYF,TRBV30,TRBJ1-3